The 14 T cell receptor beta chains below come from one sample, sequenced in a study of blood T cell repertoires in COVID-19. Sequencing was performed with immunoSEQ multiplex PCR; in TCRdb, only in-frame clones are kept and a portion is missing. In the table there are around 140,000 clones, more than 60% of which are singletons. The sample was peripheral blood. The receptors come from a woman between 55 and 75 years old with acute or convalescent COVID-19.

The rearrangement uses TRBV5-4 and TRBJ2-3; TRBD2 agrees at 16 bases. CDR1 and CDR2 from the germline V gene are SGHNT and YYREEE (reference sequence). The CDR3 totals 17 residues. Trimming removed 5 bases from V and 2 bases from J; junction bases left unmatched: 5. The CDR3 reads CASRPGTSGRATDTQYF. In nucleotides, the CDR3 is TGTGCCAGCAGGCCCGGGACTAGCGGGAGGGCCACAGATACGCAGTATTTT.

This chain connects TRBV3-1 (or the pseudogene TRBV3-2) to TRBJ2-7; D perhaps matches TRBD2 (5 bases). The CDR3 is 13 amino acids. Germline V gene data show CDR1 as LGHDT and CDR2 as YNNKEL (reference sequence). V lost 4 bases to trimming and J lost 0 bases, with 7 bases between them. In nucleotides, the CDR3 is TGTGCCAGCAGCCCCGACTACTCCTACGAGCAGTACTTC. As protein: CASSPDYSYEQYF.

The chain has TRBV28 and TRBJ1-4; 8 bases are a match to TRBD1. The CDR3 is 18 residues long. The germline V gene has CDR1 MDHEN and CDR2 SYDVKM. V lost 6 bases, J lost 7 bases, and 19 bases stayed unmatched. CDR3 sequence (DNA): TGTGCCAGCAGAAACCCCAGGGGGCCCTCACTACACAGTGAAAAACTGTTTTTT. This gives the protein CASRNPRGPSLHSEKLFF.

With respect to this clone: The junction departs from germline at one end; a sequencing error may be responsible. The genes are TRBV7-9 and TRBJ2-5; D is ambiguous. This CDR3 has 13 amino acids. In germline, CDR1 is SEHNR, CDR2 FQNEAQ (reference sequence). DNA for the CDR3: TGTGCCAGCAGCTCGCCGTACCAGGAGACCCAGTACTTC. It yields the protein CASSSPYQETQYF.

J is TRBJ1-1 and V is TRBV9; a weak D match, TRBD1 (5 bases). Trimming removed 7 bases at V and 1 base at J, with 8 bases between. CDR3 length: 12 amino acids. Germline assignment: CDR1 SGDLS and CDR2 YYNGEE. CDR3 region: CASGRGNTEAFF. The CDR3 DNA reads as TGTGCCAGCGGGAGGGGGAACACTGAAGCTTTCTTT.

This clone was picked up a small number of times. The chain is built from TRBV28 and TRBJ2-7; 7 nucleotides line up with TRBD2. The CDR3 has 13 amino acids. Germline V gene lookup returns CDR1 MDHEN and CDR2 SYDVKM. V lost 8 bases to trimming and J lost 3 bases; unmatched junction nucleotides: 7. The CDR3 DNA is TGTGCCAGCCGGGACTATAGCTTCTACGAGCAGTACTTC. The encoded protein is CASRDYSFYEQYF.

The V and J genes are TRBV28 and TRBJ2-7; D not certain. The CDR3 extends over 13 amino acids. Germline CDR1 is MDHEN and CDR2 is SYDVKM. Trimming took 5 bases from V and 5 from J, leaving 13 bases between them. CDR3 in amino acids: CASSLEHPNEQYF. In DNA, the CDR3 is TGTGCCAGCAGTCTAGAGCATCCCAACGAGCAGTACTTC.

The chain uses TRBV7-9 and TRBJ1-1; the D gene is possibly TRBD1 (5 bases). CDR3 length equals 16 residues. Per the germline V gene, CDR1 is SEHNR and CDR2 is FQNEAQ (reference sequence). The V gene lost 3 bases and the J gene lost 0 bases, with 14 bases spanning the gap. CDR3 nucleotides: TGTGCCAGCAGCTTTGGACAATTGAGAATGAACACTGAAGCTTTCTTT. The encoded protein is CASSFGQLRMNTEAFF. Full variable domain (rest looked up from reference TRBV7-9 and TRBJ1-1): DTGVSQNPRHKITKRGQNVTFRCDPISEHNRLYWYRQTLGQGPEFLTYFQNEAQLEKSRLLSDRFSAERPKGSFSTLEIQRTEQGDSAMYLCASSFGQLRMNTEAFFGQGTRLTVV.

This clone has just a few counts. This chain connects TRBV7-2 to TRBJ1-3; D is undetermined. V gave up 5 bases and J gave up 2 bases, with 13 bases separating them. CDR1 and CDR2 (germline): SGHTA, FQGNSA. There are 15 residues in the CDR3. The CDR3, as DNA: TGTGCCAGCAGCGTACGAGGGATGCCTGGAAACACCATATATTTT. Amino acid sequence: CASSVRGMPGNTIYF.

The rearrangement uses TRBV5-1 and TRBJ2-1, with D possibly being TRBD1 (5 bases). CDR1 is SGHRS, CDR2 YFSETQ, per germline. V lost 0 bases to trimming and J lost 0 bases, with 7 bases between them. The CDR3 is 15 residues long. CDR3 sequence: CASSLGQSSYNEQFF. The CDR3 nucleotides are TGCGCCAGCAGCTTGGGACAGAGCTCCTACAATGAGCAGTTCTTC.

CDR3 amino acids: CASSQGRGRVQETQYF. The DNA of the CDR3 is TGTGCCAGCAGCCAAGGTAGGGGTAGGGTTCAAGAGACCCAGTACTTC. This chain connects TRBV3-1 (or the pseudogene TRBV3-2) to TRBJ2-5; D is possibly TRBD1 (5 bases). Germline CDR1 is LGHDT and CDR2 is YNNKEL (reference sequence). CDR3 size: 16 residues. The ends were cut back, 1 base at V and 2 bases at J, with 14 bases in the middle.

The chain employs TRBV28 and TRBJ1-5; 8 bases match TRBD1. The CDR3 extends over 13 amino acids. Germline CDR1 and CDR2: MDHEN and SYDVKM. Unmatched junction bases numbered 4, after V lost 6 bases and J lost 6 bases. CDR3 sequence reads: CASSPGGVQPQHF. CDR3 in DNA: TGTGCCAGCAGCCCAGGGGGCGTTCAGCCCCAGCATTTT.

The chain uses TRBV7-9 and TRBJ2-7, with D possibly matching TRBD1 (6 bases). In germline, CDR1 is SEHNR, CDR2 FQNEAQ (reference sequence). The CDR3 extends over 16 amino acids. Deletions cut 5 bases from V and 4 bases from J, with 21 bases between. Written as DNA, the CDR3 is TGTGCCAGCAGCAAAAGTGGGGGACAAGGGTTATACGAGCAGTACTTC. It codes for CASSKSGGQGLYEQYF.

There are a few counts of this clone. The rearrangement links TRBV3-1 (or the pseudogene TRBV3-2) to TRBJ1-1; the D gene is possibly TRBD1 (6 bases). The CDR3 has 17 residues. The V gene lost 4 bases and the J gene lost 0 bases, with 18 bases spanning the gap. Germline V gene data show CDR1 as LGHDT and CDR2 as YNNKEL (reference sequence). The CDR3 loop is CASSLWTARALNTEAFF. The CDR3 region has the DNA TGTGCCAGCAGCCTCTGGACAGCACGAGCCTTGAACACTGAAGCTTTCTTT.